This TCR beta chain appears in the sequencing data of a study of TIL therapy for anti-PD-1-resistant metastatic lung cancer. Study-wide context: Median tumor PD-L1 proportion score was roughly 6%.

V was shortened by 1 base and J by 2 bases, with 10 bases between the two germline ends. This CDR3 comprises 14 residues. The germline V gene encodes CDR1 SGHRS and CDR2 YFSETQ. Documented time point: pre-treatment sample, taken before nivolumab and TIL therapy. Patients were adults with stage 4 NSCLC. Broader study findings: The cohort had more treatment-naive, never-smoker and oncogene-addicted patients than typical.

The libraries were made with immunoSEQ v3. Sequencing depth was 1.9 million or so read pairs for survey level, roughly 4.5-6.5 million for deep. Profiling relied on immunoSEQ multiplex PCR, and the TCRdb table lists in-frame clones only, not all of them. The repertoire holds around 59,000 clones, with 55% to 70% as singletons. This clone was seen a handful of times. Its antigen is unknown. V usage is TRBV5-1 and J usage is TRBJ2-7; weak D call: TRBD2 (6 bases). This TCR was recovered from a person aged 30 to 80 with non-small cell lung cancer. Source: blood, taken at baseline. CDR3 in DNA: TGCGCCAGCAGCTTGCTTGCGGGGACCTACGAGCAGTACTTC. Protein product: CASSLLAGTYEQYF.